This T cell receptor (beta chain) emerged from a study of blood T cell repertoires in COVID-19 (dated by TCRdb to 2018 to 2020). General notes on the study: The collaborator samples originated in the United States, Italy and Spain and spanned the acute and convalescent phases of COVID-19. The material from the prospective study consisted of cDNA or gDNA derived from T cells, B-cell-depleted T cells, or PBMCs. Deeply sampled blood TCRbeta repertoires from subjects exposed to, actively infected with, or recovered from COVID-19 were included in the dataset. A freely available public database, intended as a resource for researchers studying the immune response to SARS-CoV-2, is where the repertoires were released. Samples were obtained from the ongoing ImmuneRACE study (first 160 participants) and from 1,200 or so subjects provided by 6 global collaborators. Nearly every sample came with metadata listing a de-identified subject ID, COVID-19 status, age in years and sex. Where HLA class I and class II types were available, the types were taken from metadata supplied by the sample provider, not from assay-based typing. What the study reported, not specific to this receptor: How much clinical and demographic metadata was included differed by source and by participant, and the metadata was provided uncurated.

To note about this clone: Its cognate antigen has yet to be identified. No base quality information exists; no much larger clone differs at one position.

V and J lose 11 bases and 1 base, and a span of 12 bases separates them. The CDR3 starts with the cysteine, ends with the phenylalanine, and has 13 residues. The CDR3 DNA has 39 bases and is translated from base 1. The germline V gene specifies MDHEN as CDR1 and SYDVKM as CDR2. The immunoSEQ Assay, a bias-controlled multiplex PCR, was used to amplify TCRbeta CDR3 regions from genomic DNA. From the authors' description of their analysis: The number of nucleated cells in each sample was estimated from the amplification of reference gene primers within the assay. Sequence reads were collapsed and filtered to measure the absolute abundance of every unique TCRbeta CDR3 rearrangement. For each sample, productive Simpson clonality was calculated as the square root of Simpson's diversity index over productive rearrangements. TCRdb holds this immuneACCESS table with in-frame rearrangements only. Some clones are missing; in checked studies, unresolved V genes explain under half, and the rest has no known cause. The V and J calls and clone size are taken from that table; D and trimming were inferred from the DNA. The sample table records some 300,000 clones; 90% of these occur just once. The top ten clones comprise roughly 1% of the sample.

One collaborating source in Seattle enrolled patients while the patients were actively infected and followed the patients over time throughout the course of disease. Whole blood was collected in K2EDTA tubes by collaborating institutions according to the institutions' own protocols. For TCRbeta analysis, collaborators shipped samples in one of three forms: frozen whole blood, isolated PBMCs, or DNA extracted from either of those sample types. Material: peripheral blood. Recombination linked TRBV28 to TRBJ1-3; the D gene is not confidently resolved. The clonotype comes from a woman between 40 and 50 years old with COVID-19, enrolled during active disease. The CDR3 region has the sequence CAATTVSGNTIYF. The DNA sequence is TGTGCCGCAACGACTGTGTCTGGAAACACCATATATTTT.